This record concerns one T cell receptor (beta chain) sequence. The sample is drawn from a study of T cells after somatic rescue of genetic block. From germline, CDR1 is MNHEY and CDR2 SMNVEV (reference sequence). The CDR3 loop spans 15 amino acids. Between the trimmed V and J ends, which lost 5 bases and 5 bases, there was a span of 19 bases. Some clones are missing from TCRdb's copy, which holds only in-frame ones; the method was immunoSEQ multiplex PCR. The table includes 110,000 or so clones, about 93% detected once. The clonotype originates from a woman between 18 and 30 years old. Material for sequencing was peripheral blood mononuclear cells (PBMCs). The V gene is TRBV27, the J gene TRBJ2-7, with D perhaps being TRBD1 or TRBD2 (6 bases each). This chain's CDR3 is CASSPPAGEVNEQYF. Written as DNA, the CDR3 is TGTGCCAGCAGTCCCCCTGCAGGGGAGGTCAACGAGCAGTACTTC.